This T cell receptor beta chain stems from a study of HIV-infected patients and healthy controls. TCRdb itself ran the 5' RACE reads through MiXCR, one entry per CDR3 protein. The sample includes almost 65,000 distinct CDR3 sequences, about 19% seen only once; the top ten take about 1.5%. This clonotype was seen at least ten times. This CDR3 region has 14 residues. Germline V CDR1 and CDR2: MDHEN, SYDVKM. Trimming removed 5 bases from V and 2 bases from J, with 11 bases in between. The J gene is TRBJ2-3, the V gene TRBV28, with D perhaps TRBD1 (6 bases). The sequence was obtained from a human donor in good health. Sequenced input: CD4+ T cells from blood. The CDR3 spells CASSPRDTTDTQYF. Here the CDR3 DNA reads TGTGCCAGCAGTCCTCGGGACACCACAGATACGCAGTATTTT.